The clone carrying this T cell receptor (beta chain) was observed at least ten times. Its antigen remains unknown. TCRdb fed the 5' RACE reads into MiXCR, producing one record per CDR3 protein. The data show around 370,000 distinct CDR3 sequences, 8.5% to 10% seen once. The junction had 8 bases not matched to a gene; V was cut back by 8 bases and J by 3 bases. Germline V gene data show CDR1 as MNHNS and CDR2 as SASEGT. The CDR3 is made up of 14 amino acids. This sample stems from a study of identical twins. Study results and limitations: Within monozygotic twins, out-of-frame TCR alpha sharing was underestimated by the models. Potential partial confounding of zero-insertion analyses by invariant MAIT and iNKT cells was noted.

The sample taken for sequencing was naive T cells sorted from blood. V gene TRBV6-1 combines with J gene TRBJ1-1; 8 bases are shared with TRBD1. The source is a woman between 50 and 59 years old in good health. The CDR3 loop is CASQKDRGYTEAFF. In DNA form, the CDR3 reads TGTGCCAGCCAAAAAGACAGGGGTTACACTGAAGCTTTCTTT.